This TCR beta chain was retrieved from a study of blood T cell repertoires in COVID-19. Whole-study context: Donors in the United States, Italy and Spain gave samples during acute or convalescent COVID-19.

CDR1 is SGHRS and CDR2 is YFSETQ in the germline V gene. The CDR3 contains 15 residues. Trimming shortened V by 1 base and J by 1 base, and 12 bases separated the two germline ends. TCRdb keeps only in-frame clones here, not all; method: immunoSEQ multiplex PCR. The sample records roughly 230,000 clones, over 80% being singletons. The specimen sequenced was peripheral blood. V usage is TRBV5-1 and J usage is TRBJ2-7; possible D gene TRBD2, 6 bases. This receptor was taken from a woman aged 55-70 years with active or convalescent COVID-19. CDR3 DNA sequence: TGCGCCAGCAGCTTGAACGCGGGATCTTCCTACGAGCAGTACTTC. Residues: CASSLNAGSSYEQYF.